This TCR beta chain was retrieved from a study of T cell responses to AZD1222 COVID-19 vaccine. Study-level findings and limits: Nearly half of spike-specific TCRs reportedly target variant regions that are unmutated in the B.1.351 and B.1.1.7 variants. All repertoire sampling was performed exclusively after the peak T cell response. Along spike, vaccine-associated CD4 TCRs were found throughout, with dominance at 160-218 and 743-854. The donor cohort was predominantly white British with a female majority, and clonal diversity may have been underestimated.

Concerning this clone itself: What it binds is not known.

The assay was immunoSEQ multiplex PCR, and TCRdb's table has in-frame clones only and misses some. The sample has tens of thousands of clones; roughly 73% are singletons. V dropped 0 bases and J dropped 2; count of bases not matched to a gene: 3. The CDR3 is 17 amino acids. Germline CDR1 LGHDT, CDR2 YNNKEL (reference sequence). This chain links TRBV3-1 (or the pseudogene TRBV3-2) with TRBJ2-1; 11 nucleotides align to TRBD2. The TCR was taken from an adult in good health. Specimen: peripheral blood, collected on day 0 of AZD1222 vaccination. Written as DNA, the CDR3 is TGTGCCAGCAGCCAAGAACCGACTAGCGGGGCCTACAATGAGCAGTTCTTC. Translated, it gives CASSQEPTSGAYNEQFF.